This is a list of T cell receptor beta chains from one sample in a study of regulatory T cells in long-lasting Graves disease. TCRdb re-derived calls from the multiplex PCR reads in MiXCR, one entry per CDR3 protein. The sample comprises about 470,000 distinct CDR3 sequences, roughly 21% of which are singletons, and roughly 7.7% rests with the top ten. This material consisted of peripheral blood mononuclear cells (PBMCs), taken when the disease was refractory, from a patient treated with antithyroid drugs. These receptors all stem from a female donor with Graves disease. Both conserved end residues are part of each CDR3.

v_gene | CDR3aa
TRBV2 | CASSPGQGAHYGYTF
TRBV19 | CASSPSRLAGHSYEQYF
TRBV9 | CASSVDRDGLNYGYTF
TRBV29-1 | CSAVAVSLREAFF
TRBV20-1 | CSASVGTGNTEAFF
TRBV20-1 | CSARDHPQNTEAFF
TRBV3-1 | CASSQEGTDTQYF
TRBV15 | CATSTSGTGELFF
TRBV6-4 | CASTEYRGQLFF
TRBV11-2 | CASSFSAWGTVELAKNIQYF
TRBV20-1 | CSAREASWAQETQYF
TRBV12-3/TRBV12-4 | CASSEQGYEQFF
TRBV5-1 | CASSFTARETQYF
TRBV4-1 | CASSQDGNLALADKNIQYF
TRBV27 | CASSLGGSTGTDTQYF
TRBV5-1 | CASSGAPGTEAFF
TRBV28 | CASSLRQGPGYEQYF
TRBV20-1 | CSARDRGAWSYEQYF
TRBV20-1 | CSASGGTPDEQYF
TRBV11-3 | CASSLTRLSSTDTQYF
TRBV5-1 | CASSFTGDQGSPLHF
TRBV15 | CATSSRLGTGTDTQYF
TRBV28 | CASSSQGDGDYGYTF
TRBV15 | CATSRDQVSTEAFF
TRBV6-1 | CASSPIGPENNSPLHF
TRBV15 | CATSRDRSGSSPQHF
TRBV13 | CASRRTVSGANVLTF
TRBV5-6 | CASSYMTGGLNTEAFF
TRBV11-2 | CASSLGGPSSGEQYF
TRBV19 | CASSYAPGGGSEQYF
TRBV15 | CATKAGGGYTF
TRBV7-3 | CASSQNDREDQPQHF
TRBV2 | CASSEGAGPTYEQYF
TRBV12-3/TRBV12-4 | CASSSAKGYIQYF
TRBV7-6 | CASSEVSRGEQYF
TRBV2 | CASSEMGNSGNTIYF
TRBV29-1 | CSVVGGRAYEQYF